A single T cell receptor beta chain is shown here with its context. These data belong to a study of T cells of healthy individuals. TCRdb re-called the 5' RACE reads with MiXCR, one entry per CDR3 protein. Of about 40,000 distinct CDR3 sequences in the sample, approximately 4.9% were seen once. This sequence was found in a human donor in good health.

This CDR3 reads CSARDGAGDDYTF. The DNA of the CDR3 is TGCAGTGCTAGAGATGGGGCGGGGGATGACTACACCTTC. V and J are TRBV20-1 and TRBJ1-2; the D gene is possibly TRBD1 (5 bases). Germline V gene data show CDR1 as DFQATT and CDR2 as SNEGSKA (reference sequence). V was cut by 0 bases and J by 10 bases, with 15 bases left in between. CDR3 length: 13 residues.